The 8 T cell receptor beta chains given below trace back to one sample, sequenced in a study of cytomegalovirus exposure and HLA in healthy donors. Amplification used 60 Vbeta primers and 13 Jbeta primers. Produced via immunoSEQ multiplex PCR; TCRdb's table is partial and in-frame only. This table holds around 70,000 clones, around four fifths found once. The sequenced material came from PBMCs. Every receptor here comes from a girl aged 5-17 years in good health and CMV-seropositive.

The chain couples TRBV6-5 to TRBJ1-1; 7 bases line up with TRBD1. Germline lookup yields CDR1 MNHEY and CDR2 SVGAGI. CDR3 length equals 13 residues. The V gene end was trimmed by 6 bases and the J gene end by 2 bases; junction bases not matched to a gene: 3. CDR3 amino acids: CASRTGFNTEAFF. Here the CDR3 DNA reads TGTGCCAGCAGGACAGGGTTCAACACTGAAGCTTTCTTT.

The V gene is TRBV6-6, the J gene TRBJ2-5, with 9 nucleotides matching TRBD1. The J call may be wrong; the DNA end is better matched by TRBJ2-7. This CDR3 spans 14 amino acids. Germline V gene sequence: CDR1 MNHNY, CDR2 SVGAGI (reference sequence). The DNA of the CDR3 is TGTGCCAGCAGGTATCCGGGACAGGGAGACGAGCAGTACTTC. Residues: CASRYPGQGDEQYF.

This clone has more than one count but fewer than ten. The chain is built from TRBV30 and TRBJ1-5; D ambiguous. Germline CDR1 and CDR2: GTSNPN and SVGIG (reference sequence). Between the trimmed V and J ends, which lost 7 bases and 6 bases, there was a span of 10 bases. The CDR3 spans 11 residues. Here the CDR3 reads CAYGLTQPQHF. Here the CDR3 DNA reads TGTGCCTACGGACTAACTCAGCCCCAGCATTTT.

This chain connects TRBV5-1 to TRBJ2-2; 8 nucleotides line up with TRBD1. Per the germline V gene, CDR1 is SGHRS and CDR2 is YFSETQ. J lost 6 bases, V lost 1 base, and 2 bases had no gene match. This CDR3 comprises 14 residues. CDR3 sequence: CASSLLDRAGELFF. Written as DNA, the CDR3 is TGCGCCAGCAGCTTGTTGGACAGGGCCGGGGAGCTGTTTTTT.

This chain uses TRBV4-2 with TRBJ2-7, with TRBD2 matching 10 bases. Germline CDR1 is LGHNA and CDR2 is YNFKEQ. With V trimmed by 0 bases and J by 6 bases, 8 bases remained unmatched. CDR3 size: 16 residues. The CDR3 loop is CASSQDEERGGVEQYF. In nucleotides, the CDR3 is TGTGCCAGCAGCCAAGACGAGGAGCGGGGGGGGGTCGAGCAGTACTTC.

A single count supports this clone. J is TRBJ1-3 and V is TRBV11-2, with D perhaps TRBD1 (6 bases). The CDR3 spans 16 residues. Trimming cost V 1 base and J 4 bases, with 14 bases left between them. CDR1 SGHAT and CDR2 FQNNGV come from the germline V gene. The CDR3 nucleotides are TGTGCCAGCAGCTTAGGCATGGGGGCGAGGGGAAACACCATATATTTT. Translation: CASSLGMGARGNTIYF. Combining the CDR3 with reference TRBV11-2 and TRBJ1-3 gives the whole variable domain EAGVAQSPRYKIIEKRQSVAFWCNPISGHATLYWYQQILGQGPKLLIQFQNNGVVDDSQLPKDRFSAERLKGVDSTLKIQPAKLEDSAVYLCASSLGMGARGNTIYFGEGSWLTVV.

V usage is TRBV2 and J usage is TRBJ1-5; unclear D gene. This CDR3 has 13 amino acids. Germline-derived CDR1 and CDR2 are SNHLY and FYNNEI. Trimming removed 2 bases from V and 5 bases from J, with 7 bases in between. CDR3 residues: CASSEWEDQPQHF. DNA of the CDR3: TGTGCCAGCAGTGAATGGGAGGATCAGCCCCAGCATTTT.

J is TRBJ2-1 and V is TRBV6-5; TRBD1 matches 8 bases. The CDR3 sequence is 14 residues long. Germline values: CDR1 MNHEY, CDR2 SVGAGI. V gave up 2 bases and J gave up 7 bases; unmatched junction bases: 4. The CDR3 region is CASSYGYRGNEQFF. The CDR3, as DNA: TGTGCCAGCAGTTACGGGTACAGGGGGAATGAGCAGTTCTTC.